Below are 30 T cell receptor beta chains sequenced from a single sample in a study of T cell responses to AZD1222 COVID-19 vaccine. Sequencing was performed with immunoSEQ multiplex PCR; in TCRdb, only in-frame clones are kept and a portion is missing. The sample lists 160,000 or so clones; about nine tenths were seen once. This material consisted of peripheral blood, taken 28 days after the second dose of the MenACWY control vaccine. The receptors originated from an adult who received the MenACWY meningococcal vaccine as a control.

A remark on this clone: The germline gene is not matched at one end of the junction; a read error may be the cause. The chain carries TRBV11-2 and TRBJ2-1; TRBD2 might be the D (5 bases). CDR3 length: 15 amino acids. Germline V CDR1 and CDR2: SGHAT, FQNNGV. CDR3 nucleotides: TGTGCCAGCAGCCCCCCCGGGTGGGTGATGCAGCCGGGGATCTTC. It translates to CASSPPGWVMQPGIF. Drawing the rest from reference TRBV11-2 and TRBJ2-1, the complete variable domain is EAGVAQSPRYKIIEKRQSVAFWCNPISGHATLYWYQQILGQGPKLLIQFQNNGVVDDSQLPKDRFSAERLKGVDSTLKIQPAKLEDSAVYLCASSPPGWVMQPGIFGPGTRLTVL.

The chain is built from TRBV6-5 and TRBJ2-7; weak D call: TRBD2 (5 bases). V was cut by 6 bases and J by 3 bases, with 12 bases left in between. Germline V lookup: CDR1 MNHEY, CDR2 SVGAGI. The CDR3 runs 13 residues. CDR3 in amino acids: CASSREGIYEQYF. In nucleotides, the CDR3 is TGTGCCAGCAGCCGCGAGGGAATCTACGAGCAGTACTTC.

The CDR3 reads CASSPTLLYAGGNTIYF. DNA of the CDR3: TGTGCCAGCAGTCCCACGCTCTTGTACGCGGGTGGAAACACCATATATTTT. The chain recombines TRBV25-1 with TRBJ1-3; D remains ambiguous. V lost 5 bases and J lost 3, with 20 bases in between. The CDR3 is made up of 17 amino acids. The germline V gene has CDR1 MGHDK and CDR2 SYGVNS. The full variable domain, with the rest looked up from reference TRBV25-1 and TRBJ1-3, is EADIYQTPRYLVIGTGKKITLECSQTMGHDKMYWYQQDPGMELHLIHYSYGVNSTEKGDLSSESTVSRIRTEHFPLTLESARPSHTSQYLCASSPTLLYAGGNTIYFGEGSWLTVV.

V is TRBV7-6 and J is TRBJ2-1, with D possibly TRBD2 on 5 matching bases. Trimming removed 5 bases at V and 7 bases at J, with 24 bases between. The CDR3 runs 17 residues. CDR1 is SGHVS and CDR2 is FNYEAQ in the germline V gene. The CDR3 sequence: CASSKAGDRAGVNEQFF. In nucleotides, the CDR3 is TGTGCCAGCAGCAAAGCCGGGGATCGGGCGGGTGTAAATGAGCAGTTCTTC.

The chain links TRBV19 to TRBJ1-5, with 11 bases that match TRBD1. The CDR3 contains 15 residues. V was pared by 5 bases and J by 5 bases, with 5 bases of the junction left unmatched. The germline CDR1 and CDR2 sequences are LNHDA and SQIVND (reference sequence). CDR3 sequence: CASSGGTGGHQPQHF. CDR3 nucleotide sequence: TGTGCCAGTAGTGGGGGGACAGGGGGACATCAGCCCCAGCATTTT.

This chain uses TRBV12-5 with TRBJ1-1; 7 positions match TRBD1. J was trimmed by 0 bases and V by 6 bases; bases with no gene match: 7. The CDR3 extends over 15 amino acids. Germline assignment: CDR1 LGHNT and CDR2 FRNRAP. In nucleotides, the CDR3 is TGTGCTAGTGGCCTCACAGGGGAGTTGAACACTGAAGCTTTCTTT. Translating it yields CASGLTGELNTEAFF.

The CDR3: CASSSPMEYGYTF. CDR3 nucleotide sequence: TGTGCCAGCAGCTCCCCTATGGAGTATGGCTACACCTTC. This chain connects TRBV7-2 to TRBJ1-2; D not certain. The V end lost 4 bases, the J end lost 5 bases, and 11 bases lay between the germline ends. The CDR3 contains 13 residues. The V gene's germline CDR1 is SGHTA and CDR2 FQGNSA.

The chain is built from TRBV4-3 and TRBJ2-7; 7 nucleotides line up with TRBD2. Germline loops: CDR1 LGHNA, CDR2 YSLEER. The trim removed 4 bases at V and 1 base at J, leaving 10 bases unmatched. There are 16 residues in the CDR3. The CDR3 is CASSLRSSGTSYEQYF. The CDR3 bases are TGCGCCAGCAGCCTTCGTTCAAGCGGGACTTCCTACGAGCAGTACTTC.

This sequence joins TRBV4-2 and TRBJ1-6; the match to TRBD1 covers 9 bases. CDR3 length: 17 residues. With 1 base clipped from V and 6 bases from J, the junction kept 7 bases outside the gene matches. CDR1 is LGHNA, CDR2 YNFKEQ, per germline. CDR3 protein: CASSQGRQGVGNSPLHF. CDR3 DNA: TGTGCCAGCAGCCAAGGCCGACAGGGGGTCGGTAATTCACCCCTCCACTTT.

J is TRBJ1-2 and V is TRBV15; D remains ambiguous. The CDR3 spans 13 residues. Trimming left V 0 bases short and J 3 bases short, with 5 bases between. Per germline, CDR1 LNHNV and CDR2 YYDKDF (reference sequence). The CDR3 sequence: CATSREVDYGYTF. Written as DNA, the CDR3 is TGTGCCACCAGCAGAGAAGTGGACTATGGCTACACCTTC.

The rearrangement joins TRBV4-3 to TRBJ1-2; D is unresolved. V was clipped by 0 bases and J by 5 bases, with 7 bases between them. Germline V gene sequence: CDR1 LGHNA, CDR2 YSLEER. The CDR3 loop spans 13 amino acids. CDR3 sequence: CASSQDRAYGYTF. CDR3 DNA: TGCGCCAGCAGCCAAGATCGGGCATATGGCTACACCTTC.

The chain links TRBV18 to TRBJ2-7; D may be TRBD1 (5 bases). The CDR3 runs 16 residues. Trimming shortened V by 0 bases and J by 0 bases, and 12 bases separated the two germline ends. Germline values: CDR1 KGHSH, CDR2 LQKENI. The CDR3 protein is CASSPPIGALSYEQYF. In DNA form, the CDR3 reads TGTGCCAGCTCACCACCCATAGGGGCGCTCTCCTACGAGCAGTACTTC.

The V call is TRBV24-1, the J call TRBJ1-2, with 7 bases aligning to TRBD1. Germline CDR1 KGHDR, CDR2 SFDVKD. Trimming removed 4 bases from V and 4 bases from J; junction bases left unmatched: 5. This CDR3 is built from 14 residues. The CDR3 protein is CATSDWDSTYGYTF. Written as DNA, the CDR3 is TGTGCCACCAGTGACTGGGACAGCACCTATGGCTACACCTTC.

The rearrangement links TRBV19 to TRBJ2-7; TRBD2 matches 8 bases. Germline CDR1 and CDR2: LNHDA and SQIVND (reference sequence). The CDR3 loop spans 15 amino acids. V lost 4 bases and J lost 6; bases outside the gene matches: 11. The CDR3 here is CASSTTGTRIREQYF. In DNA, the CDR3 is TGTGCCAGTAGTACAACCGGGACTAGGATTCGCGAGCAGTACTTC.

The chain links TRBV7-9 to TRBJ2-7; a possible D gene is TRBD1 (5 bases). The V gene's germline CDR1 is SEHNR and CDR2 FQNEAQ (reference sequence). The CDR3 is 16 residues long. Trimming cost V 5 bases and J 0 bases, with 17 bases left between them. CDR3 residues: CASSPWTFRSSYEQYF. For the CDR3, the DNA is TGTGCCAGCAGCCCCTGGACATTTAGGAGCTCCTACGAGCAGTACTTC. The full variable domain, rest sourced from reference TRBV7-9 and TRBJ2-7, is DTGVSQNPRHKITKRGQNVTFRCDPISEHNRLYWYRQTLGQGPEFLTYFQNEAQLEKSRLLSDRFSAERPKGSFSTLEIQRTEQGDSAMYLCASSPWTFRSSYEQYFGPGTRLTVT.

This chain links TRBV28 with TRBJ1-1; possible D gene TRBD1, 5 bases. Germline V gene sequence: CDR1 MDHEN, CDR2 SYDVKM. V was trimmed by 3 bases and J by 10 bases, leaving 15 bases between them. There are 13 residues in the CDR3. The CDR3 spells CASSLGGRPAAFF. In DNA form, the CDR3 reads TGTGCCAGCAGTTTGGGGGGGAGGCCAGCAGCTTTCTTT. Using reference TRBV28 and TRBJ1-1 for the parts outside the CDR3, the full variable domain is DVKVTQSSRYLVKRTGEKVFLECVQDMDHENMFWYRQDPGLGLRLIYFSYDVKMKEKGDIPEGYSVSREKKERFSLILESASTNQTSMYLCASSLGGRPAAFFGQGTRLTVV.

This sequence joins TRBV28 and TRBJ2-5; possibly TRBD1 or TRBD2 for D (5 bases each). CDR1 and CDR2 from the germline V gene are MDHEN and SYDVKM. This CDR3 is 14 amino acids long. V was clipped by 5 bases and J by 5 bases, with 15 bases between them. The CDR3 protein is CASSPLGEGETQYF. CDR3 coding DNA: TGTGCCAGCAGTCCCCTGGGCGAGGGGGAGACCCAGTACTTC.

The V call is TRBV3-1 (or the pseudogene TRBV3-2), the J call TRBJ2-7; no reliable D call. The CDR3 totals 11 residues. Germline V gene sequence: CDR1 LGHDT, CDR2 YNNKEL (reference sequence). Trimming shortened V by 4 bases and J by 7 bases, and 8 bases separated the two germline ends. CDR3 sequence (DNA): TGTGCCAGCAGCCTAGAGGTAGAGCAGTACTTC. Protein sequence: CASSLEVEQYF.

This clone was picked up a small number of times. The chain recombines TRBV3-1 (or the pseudogene TRBV3-2) with TRBJ2-1, with 9 bases aligning to TRBD2. The length of the CDR3 is 15 residues. Germline V CDR1 and CDR2: LGHDT, YNNKEL (reference sequence). The trim removed 4 bases at V and 6 bases at J, leaving 7 bases unmatched. This CDR3 is CASSPVAGVGNEQFF. The CDR3, as DNA: TGTGCCAGCAGCCCCGTAGCGGGAGTGGGCAATGAGCAGTTCTTC.

This rearrangement joins TRBV21-1 to TRBJ2-7; TRBD1, as called in the table, went unchecked against the DNA. TRBV21-1 is recorded as a pseudogene. There are 17 residues in the CDR3. CDR3 region: CASSHGTGPYTGYEQYF. The CDR3 DNA reads as TGTGCCAGCAGCCACGGTACAGGGCCATACACAGGGTACGAGCAGTACTTC.

This chain uses TRBV5-4 with TRBJ2-1; D is unclear. With 1 base removed from V and 6 bases from J, the gap between germline ends came to 8 bases. Germline V lookup: CDR1 SGHNT, CDR2 YYREEE (reference sequence). The CDR3 covers 13 residues. This CDR3 reads CASSLSLLNEQFF. CDR3 coding DNA: TGTGCCAGCAGCTTGAGTCTCCTCAATGAGCAGTTCTTC.

J is TRBJ2-7 and V is TRBV10-3, with TRBD1 matching over 9 bases. Germline lookup yields CDR1 ENHRY and CDR2 SYGVKD. The CDR3 runs 14 residues. V lost 8 bases and J lost 2; bases outside the gene matches: 7. The CDR3 bases are TGTGCCATCGCCCGGACAGGGGAAACCTACGAGCAGTACTTC. It is translated as CAIARTGETYEQYF.

The chain joins TRBV9 to TRBJ2-7, with D uncertain. CDR1 and CDR2 from the germline V gene are SGDLS and YYNGEE. CDR3 size: 14 residues. Between the trimmed V and J ends, which lost 0 bases and 7 bases, there was a span of 14 bases. CDR3 nucleotides: TGTGCCAGCAGCGTAGATGTGACTTCGGGTGAGCAGTACTTC. It specifies CASSVDVTSGEQYF.

The chain carries TRBV5-4 and TRBJ2-7; 7 bases map to TRBD1. Germline CDR1 reads SGHNT; CDR2 reads YYREEE (reference sequence). V was pared by 0 bases and J by 5 bases, with 5 bases of the junction left unmatched. This CDR3 is 14 amino acids long. The CDR3 bases are TGTGCCAGCAGCTTGGGACAGGGAAAGGACGAGCAGTACTTC. It encodes CASSLGQGKDEQYF.

The chain combines TRBV19 with TRBJ2-3; TRBD1 agrees at 7 bases. This CDR3 region has 14 residues. J was trimmed by 0 bases and V by 6 bases; bases with no gene match: 3. CDR1 and CDR2 (germline): LNHDA, SQIVND (reference sequence). This chain's CDR3 is CASRTGPSTDTQYF. The CDR3 DNA reads as TGTGCCAGTAGGACAGGGCCTAGCACAGATACGCAGTATTTT.

J is TRBJ1-5 and V is TRBV2; 7 positions agree with TRBD1. The length of the CDR3 is 15 residues. V lost 6 bases and J lost 0; bases outside the gene matches: 5. From germline, CDR1 is SNHLY and CDR2 FYNNEI. In DNA, the CDR3 is TGTGCCAGCAGCTGGGGGACAGATAGCAATCAGCCCCAGCATTTT. Protein: CASSWGTDSNQPQHF.

The gene calls are TRBV27 and TRBJ2-1; D could derive from TRBD1 or TRBD2 (5 bases each). V was trimmed by 2 bases and J by 8 bases, leaving 13 bases between them. CDR3 length: 14 residues. The germline CDR1 and CDR2 sequences are MNHEY and SMNVEV (reference sequence). CDR3 sequence reads: CASSLGTHSYEQFF. In DNA form, the CDR3 reads TGTGCCAGCAGTTTAGGGACCCACTCCTATGAGCAGTTCTTC.

This clone was seen just once. The chain employs TRBV10-3 and TRBJ1-1; no clear D. Trimming cost V 6 bases and J 1 base, with 12 bases left between them. The germline CDR1 and CDR2 sequences are ENHRY and SYGVKD. The CDR3 has 14 amino acids. The CDR3 DNA sequence: TGTGCCATCAGGGGAACTCAACAGAACACTGAAGCTTTCTTT. This sequence encodes CAIRGTQQNTEAFF.

This clone was seen a handful of times. As DNA, the CDR3 is TGTGCCAGCAGTTTACGGACAGGGGGAGAGACCCAGTACTTC. It encodes CASSLRTGGETQYF. The genes are TRBV28 and TRBJ2-5, with 10 bases that match TRBD1. Germline V gene sequence: CDR1 MDHEN, CDR2 SYDVKM. J gave up 4 bases and V 2 bases, and 1 base lay outside the gene matches. The CDR3 extends over 14 amino acids.

This chain joins TRBV20-1 and TRBJ2-7; the D is unclear. The germline gives CDR1 DFQATT, CDR2 SNEGSKA (reference sequence). The CDR3 runs 10 residues. The ends were cut back, 4 bases at V and 3 bases at J, with 4 bases in the middle. The CDR3 reads CSAKVYEQYF. CDR3 DNA sequence: TGCAGTGCTAAGGTCTACGAGCAGTACTTC.